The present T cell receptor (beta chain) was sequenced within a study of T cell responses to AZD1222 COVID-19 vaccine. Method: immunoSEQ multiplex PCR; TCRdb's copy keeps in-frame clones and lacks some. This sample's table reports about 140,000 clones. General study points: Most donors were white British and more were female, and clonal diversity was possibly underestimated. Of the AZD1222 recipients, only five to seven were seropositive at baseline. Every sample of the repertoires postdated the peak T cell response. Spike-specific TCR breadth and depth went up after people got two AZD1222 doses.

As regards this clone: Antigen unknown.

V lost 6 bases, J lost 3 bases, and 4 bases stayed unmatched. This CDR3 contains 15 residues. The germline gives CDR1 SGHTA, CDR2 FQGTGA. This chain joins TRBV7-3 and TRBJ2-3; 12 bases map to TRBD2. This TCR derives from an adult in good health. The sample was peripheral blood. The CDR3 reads CASRPGTSGTDTQYF. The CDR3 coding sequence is TGTGCCAGCAGGCCCGGGACTAGCGGGACAGATACGCAGTATTTT. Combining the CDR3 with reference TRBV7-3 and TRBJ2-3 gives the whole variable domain GAGVSQTPSNKVTEKGKYVELRCDPISGHTALYWYRQSLGQGPEFLIYFQGTGAADDSGLPNDRFFAVRPEGSVSTLKIQRTERGDSAVYLCASRPGTSGTDTQYFGPGTRLTVL.